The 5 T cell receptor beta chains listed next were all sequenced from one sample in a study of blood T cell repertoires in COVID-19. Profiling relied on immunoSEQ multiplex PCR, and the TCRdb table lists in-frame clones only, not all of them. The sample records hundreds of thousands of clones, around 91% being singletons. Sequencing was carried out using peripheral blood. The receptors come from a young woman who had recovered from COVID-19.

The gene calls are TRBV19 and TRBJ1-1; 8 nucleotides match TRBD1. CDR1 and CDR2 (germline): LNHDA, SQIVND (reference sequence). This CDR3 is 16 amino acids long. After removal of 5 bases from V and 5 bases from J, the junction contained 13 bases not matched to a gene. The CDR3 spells CASSQTPGTGNTEAFF. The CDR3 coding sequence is TGTGCCAGTAGTCAAACCCCTGGGACAGGAAATACTGAAGCTTTCTTT.

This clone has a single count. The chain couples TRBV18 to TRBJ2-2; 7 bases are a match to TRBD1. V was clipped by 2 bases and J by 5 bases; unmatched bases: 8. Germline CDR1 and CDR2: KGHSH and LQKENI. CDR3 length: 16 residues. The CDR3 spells CASSPGSTGTTGELFF. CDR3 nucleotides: TGTGCCAGCTCACCAGGCTCGACAGGGACGACCGGGGAGCTGTTTTTT.

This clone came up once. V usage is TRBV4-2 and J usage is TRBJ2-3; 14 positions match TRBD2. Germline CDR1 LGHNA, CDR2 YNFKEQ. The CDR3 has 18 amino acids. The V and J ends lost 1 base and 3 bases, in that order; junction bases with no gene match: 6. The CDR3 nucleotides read TGTGCCAGCAGCCAAGTAGGGACTAGCGGGAGAATTACAGATACGCAGTATTTT. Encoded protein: CASSQVGTSGRITDTQYF.

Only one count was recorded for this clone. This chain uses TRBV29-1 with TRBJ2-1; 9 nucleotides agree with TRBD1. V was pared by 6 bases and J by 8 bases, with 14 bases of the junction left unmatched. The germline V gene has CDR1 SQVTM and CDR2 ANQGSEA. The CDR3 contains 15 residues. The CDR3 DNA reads TGCAGCGTAGGGGGAGGGACAGGGTTCTTCGATGAGCAGTTCTTC. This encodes CSVGGGTGFFDEQFF.

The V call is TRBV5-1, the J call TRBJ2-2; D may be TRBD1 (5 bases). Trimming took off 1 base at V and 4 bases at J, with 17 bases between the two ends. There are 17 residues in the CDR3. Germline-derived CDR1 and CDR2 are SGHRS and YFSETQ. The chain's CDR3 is CASSLLVSRQSTGELFF. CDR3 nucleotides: TGCGCCAGCAGCTTGCTGGTCTCCCGACAGTCCACCGGGGAGCTGTTTTTT.